These 15 T cell receptor beta chains were sequenced from one sample in a study of T cell responses to AZD1222 COVID-19 vaccine (dated by TCRdb to 2020 to 2022). The time point label, read with the paper, signifies: baseline before first vaccination. Libraries were built with the immunoSEQ multiplex PCR assay. The table was pulled from immuneACCESS by TCRdb, which kept in-frame rearrangements only. Such tables lose some clones; where checked, under half of the loss comes from unresolved V genes, and the rest has no known cause. A total of 110,000 or so clones appear in this sample, over 75% of them only once. The leading ten clones occupy around a sixth of the sample. The specimen comprised peripheral blood, sampled on day 0 of AZD1222 vaccination. Receptor source: an adult in good health.

The rearrangement links TRBV7-9 to TRBJ1-1, with TRBD1 as a possible D gene (6 bases). This CDR3 is 15 amino acids long. V lost 2 bases and J 3 bases, leaving 13 bases between the germline ends. Per the germline V gene, CDR1 is SEHNR and CDR2 is FQNEAQ (reference sequence). CDR3 region: CASSLQGPRDTEAFF. The CDR3 DNA reads as TGTGCCAGCAGCTTACAGGGGCCCAGGGACACTGAAGCTTTCTTT.

The chain uses TRBV19 and TRBJ2-7; D gene uncertain. The CDR3 length is 14 residues. Germline V gene data show CDR1 as LNHDA and CDR2 as SQIVND (reference sequence). V was clipped by 6 bases and J by 2 bases, with 14 bases between them. CDR3 protein: CASSANTGPYEQYF. The CDR3 DNA reads TGTGCCAGTAGCGCCAACACCGGACCCTACGAGCAGTACTTC.

The V and J genes are TRBV5-1 and TRBJ1-4; no clear D. The germline V and J ends were trimmed by 0 bases and 0 bases, with 6 bases remaining between them. CDR1 is SGHRS and CDR2 is YFSETQ in the germline V gene. The CDR3 sequence is 15 residues long. The CDR3 nucleotides read TGCGCCAGCAGCTTGGCCGGTGCAACTAATGAAAAACTGTTTTTT. Its translation is CASSLAGATNEKLFF.

V and J are TRBV3-1 (or the pseudogene TRBV3-2) and TRBJ1-5; 7 bases are shared with TRBD1. The CDR3 loop spans 15 amino acids. Unmatched junction bases numbered 3, after V lost 1 base and J lost 3 bases. CDR1 is LGHDT, CDR2 YNNKEL, per germline (reference sequence). The CDR3 loop is CASSQADRVNQPQHF. In DNA form, the CDR3 reads TGTGCCAGCAGCCAAGCCGACAGGGTCAATCAGCCCCAGCATTTT.

The V gene is TRBV28, the J gene TRBJ1-2; 7 bases align to TRBD1. After removal of 6 bases from V and 6 bases from J, the junction contained 7 bases not matched to a gene. This CDR3 has 13 residues. Germline lookup yields CDR1 MDHEN and CDR2 SYDVKM. As DNA, the CDR3 is TGTGCCAGCAGGGAACAGGGGCGGGATGGCTACACCTTC. It specifies CASREQGRDGYTF.

The chain combines TRBV18 with TRBJ2-4; D is ambiguous. Trimming removed 1 base at V and 0 bases at J, with 7 bases between. Germline CDR1 is KGHSH and CDR2 is LQKENI. This CDR3 is 15 amino acids long. CDR3 nucleotides: TGTGCCAGCTCACCACAGAACAAAGCCAAAAACATTCAGTACTTC. This encodes CASSPQNKAKNIQYF.

J is TRBJ1-6 and V is TRBV30; weak D call: TRBD1 (5 bases). The V and J ends lost 5 bases and 0 bases respectively, with 11 bases between them. CDR1 and CDR2 from the germline V gene are GTSNPN and SVGIG (reference sequence). There are 15 residues in the CDR3. This CDR3 reads CAWRGESSYNSPLHF. The DNA of the CDR3 is TGTGCCTGGCGGGGGGAGAGCTCCTATAATTCACCCCTCCACTTT.

The gene calls are TRBV2 and TRBJ2-7; no clear D gene. V dropped 7 bases and J dropped 4 bases, with 5 bases sitting between them. The CDR3 length is 10 residues. Germline V CDR1 and CDR2: SNHLY, FYNNEI. This CDR3 reads CASNGYEQYV. The CDR3 nucleotides read TGTGCCAGCAATGGGTACGAGCAGTACGTC.

The genes are TRBV6-5 and TRBJ2-3, with D hard to call. CDR1 is MNHEY and CDR2 is SVGAGI in the germline V gene. Trimming cost V 2 bases and J 0 bases, with 6 bases left between them. The CDR3 has 14 amino acids. CDR3 DNA: TGTGCCAGCAGTTACAAAACTAGCACAGATACGCAGTATTTT. This encodes CASSYKTSTDTQYF.

The chain carries TRBV3-1 (or the pseudogene TRBV3-2) and TRBJ1-1; D ambiguous. The CDR3 sequence is 14 residues long. CDR1 and CDR2 from the germline V gene are LGHDT and YNNKEL (reference sequence). Trimming took off 1 base at V and 1 base at J, with 7 bases between the two ends. CDR3: CASSQGLKNTEAFF. The CDR3 region has the DNA TGTGCCAGCAGCCAAGGTCTCAAGAACACTGAAGCTTTCTTT.

The gene calls are TRBV30 and TRBJ1-6; D is uncertain. Trimming shortened V by 2 bases and J by 0 bases, and 14 bases separated the two germline ends. Germline values: CDR1 GTSNPN, CDR2 SVGIG (reference sequence). This CDR3 contains 17 residues. CDR3 region: CAWSIMGWNSYNSPLHF. The DNA for the CDR3 is TGTGCCTGGAGTATAATGGGATGGAACTCCTATAATTCACCCCTCCACTTT.

V is TRBV9 and J is TRBJ1-1, with D possibly matching TRBD1 (5 bases). Trimming left V 2 bases short and J 8 bases short, with 16 bases between. The CDR3 is 14 residues long. Germline loops: CDR1 SGDLS, CDR2 YYNGEE. The CDR3, as DNA: TGTGCCAGCAGCGTCGGGATAACCGGGGGAGAAGCTTTCTTT. It specifies CASSVGITGGEAFF.

The chain combines TRBV4-2 with TRBJ1-4, with D perhaps TRBD1 (5 bases). The V and J ends lost 0 bases and 4 bases respectively, with 12 bases between them. The CDR3 extends over 16 amino acids. Germline CDR1 is LGHNA and CDR2 is YNFKEQ. The CDR3: CASSQEGTDGNEKLFF. Written as DNA, the CDR3 is TGTGCCAGCAGCCAAGAGGGGACGGATGGTAATGAAAAACTGTTTTTT.

The rearrangement joins TRBV18 to TRBJ2-7, with 8 bases aligning to TRBD1. Germline lookup yields CDR1 KGHSH and CDR2 LQKENI. After removal of 3 bases from V and 4 bases from J, the junction contained 8 bases not matched to a gene. This CDR3 contains 15 residues. The CDR3 reads CASSPRQGTPYEQYV. DNA for the CDR3: TGTGCCAGCTCACCGCGACAGGGGACTCCTTACGAGCAGTACGTC.

This chain links TRBV30 with TRBJ2-1, with 7 bases fitting TRBD2. J lost 10 bases, V lost 5 bases, and 11 bases had no gene match. This CDR3 comprises 13 residues. CDR1 is GTSNPN, CDR2 SVGIG, per germline (reference sequence). The CDR3 sequence: CAWRGRPGGEQFF. CDR3 nucleotides: TGTGCCTGGCGGGGACGGCCGGGGGGAGAGCAGTTCTTC.